This T cell receptor beta chain was sequenced in a study of Graves' ophthalmopathy and Graves' hyperthyroidism. This CDR3 spans 15 amino acids. Germline trimming cut 5 bases from V and 5 bases from J; bases unmatched to any gene: 10. Transcripts of RNA were the source for amplifying TCR beta CDR3 regions. RT-PCR with HTBI primers came first, then second-round multiplex PCR. MiXCR was run by TCRdb on the multiplex PCR reads, yielding one entry per CDR3 protein. Here the sample spans 300,000 to 400,000 distinct CDR3 sequences, roughly a sixth being singletons. This clonotype was picked up many times. This TCR was recovered from an adult man with Graves' ophthalmopathy. The sequencing sample was made of peripheral blood. V and J are TRBV12-3 or TRBV12-4 and TRBJ1-2, with 8 bases identical to TRBD1. The CDR3 nucleotides read TGTGCCAGCAGTCCTACCAACAGGGGGACGTATGGCTACACCTTC. It codes for CASSPTNRGTYGYTF.